The 27 T cell receptor beta chains given below trace back to one sample, sequenced in a study of blood T cell repertoires in COVID-19. The repertoire was sequenced with immunoSEQ multiplex PCR; TCRdb's copy has only in-frame clones and lacks some. Seen here are 250,000 to 300,000 clones, roughly 90% observed once, and the top ten hold 1.7%. What was sequenced was PBMCs or T cells enriched from blood (not recorded which). Receptors originate from a woman aged 40 to 50 who had recovered from COVID-19.

V is TRBV5-1 and J is TRBJ1-4; the match to TRBD1 covers 7 bases. The CDR3 contains 17 residues. Trimming cost V 0 bases and J 2 bases; bases outside gene matches: 7. Germline V gene data show CDR1 as SGHRS and CDR2 as YFSETQ. In DNA form, the CDR3 reads TGCGCCAGCAGCTTGGCCTTGGCGACAGGGACTAATGAAAAACTGTTTTTT. Protein: CASSLALATGTNEKLFF.

The chain joins TRBV9 to TRBJ2-2, with TRBD1 matching 10 bases. CDR1 is SGDLS and CDR2 is YYNGEE in the germline V gene. Unmatched junction bases numbered 11, after V lost 3 bases and J lost 0 bases. This CDR3 has 19 amino acids. This chain's CDR3 is CASSAQRQGANANTGELFF. The CDR3 bases are TGTGCCAGCAGCGCCCAACGACAGGGGGCGAATGCGAACACCGGGGAGCTGTTTTTT. The full variable domain, rest sourced from reference TRBV9 and TRBJ2-2, is DSGVTQTPKHLITATGQRVTLRCSPRSGDLSVYWYQQSLDQGLQFLIQYYNGEERAKGNILERFSAQQFPDLHSELNLSSLELGDSALYFCASSAQRQGANANTGELFFGEGSRLTVL.

The chain carries TRBV3-1 (or the pseudogene TRBV3-2) and TRBJ2-1, with D possibly TRBD2 on 6 matching bases. Trimming left V 4 bases short and J 8 bases short, with 18 bases between. This CDR3 comprises 15 residues. Germline V gives CDR1 LGHDT, CDR2 YNNKEL (reference sequence). The CDR3 spells CASSLSTGTPYEQFF. The CDR3 DNA reads TGTGCCAGCAGCCTTTCAACCGGGACTCCATATGAGCAGTTCTTC.

The genes are TRBV3-1 (or the pseudogene TRBV3-2) and TRBJ2-1, with TRBD1 matching over 8 bases. Germline values: CDR1 LGHDT, CDR2 YNNKEL (reference sequence). This CDR3 contains 15 residues. V dropped 4 bases and J dropped 5; count of bases not matched to a gene: 7. CDR3 amino acids: CASSLRGRPHNEQFF. The CDR3 region has the DNA TGTGCCAGCAGCCTCAGGGGGCGACCCCACAATGAGCAGTTCTTC.

This chain uses TRBV9 with TRBJ2-2; D is possibly TRBD2 (5 bases). The germline V gene has CDR1 SGDLS and CDR2 YYNGEE. The CDR3 length is 14 residues. V lost 0 bases and J 6 bases, leaving 9 bases between the germline ends. CDR3 coding DNA: TGTGCCAGCAGCGTAGATTCGGGGTCCGGGGAGCTGTTTTTT. Translation: CASSVDSGSGELFF.

This clone has more than one count but fewer than ten. The J gene is TRBJ2-7, the V gene TRBV2, with TRBD1 matching 10 bases. CDR3 size: 13 residues. In germline, CDR1 is SNHLY, CDR2 FYNNEI. J lost 8 bases, V lost 4 bases, and 5 bases had no gene match. The CDR3 spells CASSAVGQGKQYF. The CDR3 DNA sequence: TGTGCCAGCAGTGCTGTGGGACAGGGGAAGCAGTACTTC.

The genes are TRBV6-4 and TRBJ2-7, with TRBD2 matching over 13 bases. CDR1 and CDR2 (germline): MRHNA, SNTAGT. CDR3 length: 17 residues. Unmatched junction bases numbered 9, after V lost 3 bases and J lost 4 bases. The CDR3 sequence is CASSDPGLAGIGYEQYF. The CDR3 region has the DNA TGTGCCAGCAGTGATCCGGGACTAGCGGGAATCGGGTACGAGCAGTACTTC.

This clone was seen more than once but under ten times. The chain has TRBV4-2 and TRBJ1-2; possibly TRBD1 for D (5 bases). V was shortened by 0 bases and J by 8 bases, with 16 bases between the two germline ends. The CDR3 consists of 15 residues. The germline V gene has CDR1 LGHNA and CDR2 YNFKEQ. The CDR3 loop is CASSQEAGLKRGYTF. CDR3 sequence (DNA): TGTGCCAGCAGCCAAGAAGCGGGGCTTAAAAGGGGCTACACCTTC.

This rearrangement joins TRBV4-3 to TRBJ2-7, with a weak D call TRBD2 (6 bases). With 6 bases removed from V and 4 bases from J, the gap between germline ends came to 28 bases. CDR1 and CDR2 from the germline V gene are LGHNA and YSLEER. This CDR3 spans 18 amino acids. The CDR3 nucleotides are TGCGCCAGCAGTTTCAGCTCGGGGACTCCCGAATCAAAATACGAGCAGTACTTC. This gives the protein CASSFSSGTPESKYEQYF.

The chain carries TRBV19 and TRBJ1-1, with 8 bases identical to TRBD1. The CDR3 spans 16 residues. CDR1 is LNHDA, CDR2 SQIVND, per germline (reference sequence). V shed 4 bases, J shed 1 base, and the junction held 8 bases outside the gene matches. CDR3 bases: TGTGCCAGTAGTACCCCTCAGGGGGCAGGGAACACTGAAGCTTTCTTT. Translation: CASSTPQGAGNTEAFF.

This clone was seen a handful of times. This chain joins TRBV6-5 and TRBJ1-2, with D unresolved. Germline CDR1 MNHEY, CDR2 SVGAGI. V was trimmed by 4 bases and J by 8 bases, leaving 11 bases between them. The CDR3 consists of 12 residues. CDR3: CASSSGGSGYTF. The DNA for the CDR3 is TGTGCCAGCAGTTCCGGTGGGAGCGGCTACACCTTC.

J is TRBJ1-4 and V is TRBV5-5; 8 bases line up with TRBD1. The CDR3 contains 14 residues. Germline CDR1 and CDR2: SGHKS and YYEKEE (reference sequence). Unmatched junction bases numbered 2, after V lost 4 bases and J lost 3 bases. The DNA of the CDR3 is TGTGCCAGCAGCATACAGGGGGCTAATGAAAAACTGTTTTTT. The encoded protein is CASSIQGANEKLFF.

The genes are TRBV19 and TRBJ2-1; TRBD2 agrees at 7 bases. The CDR3 is 15 amino acids. Germline CDR1 is LNHDA and CDR2 is SQIVND (reference sequence). J was trimmed by 5 bases and V by 1 base; bases with no gene match: 5. CDR3 nucleotides: TGTGCCAGTAGTATAGGATGGGGGGGTGACAATGAGCAGTTCTTC. It is translated as CASSIGWGGDNEQFF.

J is TRBJ2-1 and V is TRBV5-8; TRBD1 is a possible D gene (5 bases). V lost 4 bases, J lost 8 bases, and 13 bases lay in between. Germline V gene lookup returns CDR1 SGHTS and CDR2 YDEGEE. This CDR3 comprises 13 residues. Here the CDR3 reads CASSLQTEDEQFF. The CDR3 DNA reads TGTGCCAGCAGCCTACAGACAGAGGATGAGCAGTTCTTC.

The chain is built from TRBV5-6 and TRBJ1-1; D perhaps matches TRBD1 (5 bases). The CDR3 extends over 16 amino acids. V was cut by 5 bases and J by 1 base, with 18 bases left in between. Germline V gene sequence: CDR1 SGHDT, CDR2 YYEEEE. CDR3 region: CASRLRRGSRNTEAFF. DNA of the CDR3: TGTGCCAGCAGGCTTAGAAGGGGATCACGGAACACTGAAGCTTTCTTT.

The gene calls are TRBV2 and TRBJ2-2; a possible D gene is TRBD1 (5 bases). Germline CDR1 and CDR2: SNHLY and FYNNEI. V was pared by 7 bases and J by 6 bases, with 12 bases between. The length of the CDR3 is 13 residues. The CDR3 reads CASNKGWAGELFF. The DNA for the CDR3 is TGTGCCAGCAATAAGGGGTGGGCCGGGGAGCTGTTTTTT.

The V and J genes are TRBV7-2 and TRBJ1-1; no clear D gene. CDR3 length: 13 amino acids. Trimming shortened V by 4 bases and J by 3 bases, and 9 bases separated the two germline ends. Germline V gene lookup returns CDR1 SGHTA and CDR2 FQGNSA. This CDR3 reads CASSSERDTEAFF. The CDR3 nucleotides read TGTGCCAGCAGCTCGGAGCGGGACACTGAAGCTTTCTTT.

The chain combines TRBV7-3 with TRBJ1-1, with D unclear. CDR3 length equals 13 residues. Trimming stripped 2 bases from V and 1 base from J, with 5 bases between. Germline lookup yields CDR1 SGHTA and CDR2 FQGTGA. CDR3 residues: CASSLRGNTEAFF. CDR3 bases: TGTGCCAGCAGCTTACGGGGGAACACTGAAGCTTTCTTT.

The chain carries TRBV3-1 (or the pseudogene TRBV3-2) and TRBJ1-1, with 8 nucleotides matching TRBD1. Looked up from germline, CDR1 is LGHDT and CDR2 is YNNKEL (reference sequence). This CDR3 spans 16 amino acids. Losses at the gene ends were 4 bases for V and 7 bases for J; bases not matched to a gene: 14. The CDR3 reads CASSLGEDRGDSEAFF. Here the CDR3 DNA reads TGTGCCAGCAGCCTCGGAGAAGACAGGGGAGATAGTGAAGCTTTCTTT.

This clone was observed a few times. V usage is TRBV9 and J usage is TRBJ1-2; unclear D gene. The CDR3 extends over 11 amino acids. CDR1 is SGDLS and CDR2 is YYNGEE in the germline V gene. V dropped 8 bases and J dropped 4 bases, with 9 bases sitting between them. Here the CDR3 reads CASGGLYGYTF. In DNA, the CDR3 is TGTGCCAGTGGTGGGCTCTATGGCTACACCTTC.

The DNA for the CDR3 is TGCGCCAGCAGCTTGACTACTAGCGGGGGGGATACGCAGTATTTT. This codes for CASSLTTSGGDTQYF. The rearrangement joins TRBV5-1 to TRBJ2-3, with 12 bases matching TRBD2. The V gene's germline CDR1 is SGHRS and CDR2 YFSETQ. The CDR3 runs to 15 residues. V was pared by 1 base and J by 6 bases, with 3 bases of the junction left unmatched. Variable domain in full (rest from reference TRBV5-1 and TRBJ2-3): KAGVTQTPRYLIKTRGQQVTLSCSPISGHRSVSWYQQTPGQGLQFLFEYFSETQRNKGNFPGRFSGRQFSNSRSEMNVSTLELGDSALYLCASSLTTSGGDTQYFGPGTRLTVL.

The genes are TRBV14 and TRBJ2-7, with 9 bases lining up with TRBD1. The V gene's germline CDR1 is SGHDN and CDR2 FVKESK. The V and J ends lost 4 bases and 1 base, in that order; junction bases with no gene match: 11. The CDR3 extends over 17 amino acids. CDR3 protein: CASSRLNVGTGSYEQYF. The CDR3, as DNA: TGTGCCAGCAGCCGGCTGAACGTCGGGACAGGGTCCTACGAGCAGTACTTC.

This clone was seen only a few times. The genes are TRBV6-2 or TRBV6-3 and TRBJ1-2, with 10 bases that match TRBD1. Germline CDR1 is MNHEY and CDR2 is SVGEGT. The CDR3 runs to 16 residues. V gave up 2 bases and J gave up 0 bases; unmatched junction bases: 3. As DNA, the CDR3 is TGTGCCAGCAGTTACGCCGGGACAGGGGCTAACTATGGCTACACCTTC. Amino acid sequence: CASSYAGTGANYGYTF.

The chain employs TRBV7-3 and TRBJ1-1, with 10 nucleotides matching TRBD1. There are 15 residues in the CDR3. After removal of 3 bases from V and 2 bases from J, the junction contained 3 bases not matched to a gene. The germline gives CDR1 SGHTA, CDR2 FQGTGA. Written as DNA, the CDR3 is TGTGCCAGCAGCTTGATGACAGGGGGCAACACTGAAGCTTTCTTT. Its translation is CASSLMTGGNTEAFF.

The chain joins TRBV3-1 (or the pseudogene TRBV3-2) to TRBJ1-1; 8 bases are a match to TRBD1. V shed 9 bases, J shed 5 bases, and the junction held 8 bases outside the gene matches. Germline V lookup: CDR1 LGHDT, CDR2 YNNKEL (reference sequence). The length of the CDR3 is 13 residues. CDR3 bases: TGTGCCAGTTCCAGGGGGCTCGGAACTGAAGCTTTCTTT. This encodes CASSRGLGTEAFF.

The CDR3 sequence is CATSRSRGTGDSPLHF. CDR3 in DNA: TGTGCCACCAGCAGATCAAGGGGGACAGGGGATTCACCCCTCCACTTT. The chain recombines TRBV15 with TRBJ1-6; 10 bases line up with TRBD1. J was trimmed by 8 bases and V by 2 bases; bases with no gene match: 6. Germline V lookup: CDR1 LNHNV, CDR2 YYDKDF (reference sequence). CDR3 size: 16 residues.

The V call is TRBV4-1, the J call TRBJ1-5; D possibly corresponds to TRBD1 (5 bases). Trimming stripped 0 bases from V and 12 bases from J, with 15 bases between. CDR1 is MGHRA, CDR2 YSYEKL, per germline. This CDR3 has 14 amino acids. This CDR3 is CASSQERWQGGQHF. For the CDR3, the DNA is TGCGCCAGCAGCCAAGAAAGGTGGCAGGGAGGCCAGCATTTT.